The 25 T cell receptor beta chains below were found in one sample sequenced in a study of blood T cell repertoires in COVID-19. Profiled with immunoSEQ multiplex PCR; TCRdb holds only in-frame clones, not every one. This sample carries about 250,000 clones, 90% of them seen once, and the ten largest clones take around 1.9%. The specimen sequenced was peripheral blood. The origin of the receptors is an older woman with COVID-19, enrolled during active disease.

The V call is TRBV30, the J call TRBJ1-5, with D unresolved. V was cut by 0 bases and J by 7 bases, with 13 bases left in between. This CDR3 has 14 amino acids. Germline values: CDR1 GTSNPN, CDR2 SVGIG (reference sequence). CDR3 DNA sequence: TGTGCCTGGAGTGTACTTGGTCTCGAACAGCCCCAGCATTTT. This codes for CAWSVLGLEQPQHF.

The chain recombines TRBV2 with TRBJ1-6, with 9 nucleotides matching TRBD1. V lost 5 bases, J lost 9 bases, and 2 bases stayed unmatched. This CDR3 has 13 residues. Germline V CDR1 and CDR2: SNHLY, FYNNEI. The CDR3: CASSTQGASPLHF. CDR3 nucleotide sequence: TGTGCCAGCAGTACACAGGGGGCTTCACCCCTCCACTTT.

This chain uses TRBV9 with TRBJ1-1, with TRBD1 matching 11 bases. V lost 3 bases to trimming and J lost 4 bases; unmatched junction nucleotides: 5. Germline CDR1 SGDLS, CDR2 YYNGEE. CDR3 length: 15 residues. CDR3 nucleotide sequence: TGTGCCAGCAGCGGGACAGGGGGCTTATCCACTGAAGCTTTCTTT. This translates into CASSGTGGLSTEAFF.

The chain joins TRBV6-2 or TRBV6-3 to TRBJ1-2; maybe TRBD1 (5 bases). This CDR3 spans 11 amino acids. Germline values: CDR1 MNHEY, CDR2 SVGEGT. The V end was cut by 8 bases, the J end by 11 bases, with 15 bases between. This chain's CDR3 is CASGQRQPYTF. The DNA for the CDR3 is TGTGCCAGCGGCCAGAGACAGCCTTACACCTTC.

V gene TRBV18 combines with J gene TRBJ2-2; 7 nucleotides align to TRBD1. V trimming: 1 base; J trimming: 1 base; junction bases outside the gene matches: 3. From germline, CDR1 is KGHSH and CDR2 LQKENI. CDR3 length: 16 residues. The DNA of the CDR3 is TGTGCCAGCTCACCACAGAGGACAGGGAACACCGGGGAGCTGTTTTTT. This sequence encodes CASSPQRTGNTGELFF.

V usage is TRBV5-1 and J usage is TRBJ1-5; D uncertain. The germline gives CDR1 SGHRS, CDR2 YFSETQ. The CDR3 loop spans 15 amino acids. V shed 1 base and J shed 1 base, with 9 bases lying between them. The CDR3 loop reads CASSLSPESNQPQHF. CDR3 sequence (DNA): TGCGCCAGCAGCTTGTCCCCAGAAAGCAATCAGCCCCAGCATTTT.

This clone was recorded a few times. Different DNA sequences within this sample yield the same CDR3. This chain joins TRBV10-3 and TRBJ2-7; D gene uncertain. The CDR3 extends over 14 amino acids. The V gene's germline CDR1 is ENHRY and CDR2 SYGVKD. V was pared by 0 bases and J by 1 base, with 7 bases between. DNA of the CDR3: TGTGCCATCAGTGAGTCCCCGGGTTCCTACGAGCAGTACTTC. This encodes CAISESPGSYEQYF.

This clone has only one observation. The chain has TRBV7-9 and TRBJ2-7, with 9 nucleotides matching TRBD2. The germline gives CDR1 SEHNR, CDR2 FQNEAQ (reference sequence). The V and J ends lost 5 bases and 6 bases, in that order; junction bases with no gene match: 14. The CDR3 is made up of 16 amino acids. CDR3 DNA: TGTGCCAGCAGCCCCGGGGGAGCGGGGGGAAGTGGCGAGCAGTACTTC. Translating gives CASSPGGAGGSGEQYF.

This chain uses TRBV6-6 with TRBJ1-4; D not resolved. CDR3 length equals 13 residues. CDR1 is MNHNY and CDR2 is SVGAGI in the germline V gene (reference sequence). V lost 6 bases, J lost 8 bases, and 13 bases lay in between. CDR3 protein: CASSPGDLEKLFF. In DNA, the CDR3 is TGTGCCAGCAGCCCCGGGGATCTGGAAAAACTGTTTTTT.

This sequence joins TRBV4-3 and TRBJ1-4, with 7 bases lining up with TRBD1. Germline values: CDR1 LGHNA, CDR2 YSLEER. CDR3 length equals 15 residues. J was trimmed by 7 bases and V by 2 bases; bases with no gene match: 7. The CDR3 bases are TGCGCCAGCAGCCAATCTGGGACAGTTAGTGAAAAACTGTTTTTT. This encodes CASSQSGTVSEKLFF.

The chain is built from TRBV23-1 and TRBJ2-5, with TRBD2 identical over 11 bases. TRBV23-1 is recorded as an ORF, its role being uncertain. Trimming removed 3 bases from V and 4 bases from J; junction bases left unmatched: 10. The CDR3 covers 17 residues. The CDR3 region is CASSHSASGGLGETQYF. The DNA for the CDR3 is TGCGCCAGCAGTCATTCGGCTAGCGGGGGGTTAGGAGAGACCCAGTACTTC.

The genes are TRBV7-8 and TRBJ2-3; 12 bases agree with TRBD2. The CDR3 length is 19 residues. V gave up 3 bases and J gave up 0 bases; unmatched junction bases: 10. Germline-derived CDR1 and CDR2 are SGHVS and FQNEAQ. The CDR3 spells CASSLSTSGGFLSTDTQYF. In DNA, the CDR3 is TGTGCCAGCAGCTTGTCCACTAGCGGGGGGTTCCTCAGCACAGATACGCAGTATTTT.

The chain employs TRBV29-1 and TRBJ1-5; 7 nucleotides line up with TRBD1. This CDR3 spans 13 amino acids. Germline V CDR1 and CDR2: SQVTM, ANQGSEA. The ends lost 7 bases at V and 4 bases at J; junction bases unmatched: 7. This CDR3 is CSAIQGVNQPQHF. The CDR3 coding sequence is TGCAGCGCCATCCAGGGGGTTAATCAGCCCCAGCATTTT.

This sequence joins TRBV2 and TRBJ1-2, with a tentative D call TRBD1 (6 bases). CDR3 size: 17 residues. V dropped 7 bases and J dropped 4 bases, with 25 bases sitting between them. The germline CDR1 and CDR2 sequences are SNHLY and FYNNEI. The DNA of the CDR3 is TGTGCCAGCATCCTTGAGGGGGGGTCAGGGCCAGTCTATGGCTACACCTTC. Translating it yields CASILEGGSGPVYGYTF.

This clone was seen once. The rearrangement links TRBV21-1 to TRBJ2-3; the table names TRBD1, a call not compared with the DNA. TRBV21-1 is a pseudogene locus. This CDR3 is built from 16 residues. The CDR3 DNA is TGTGCCAGCAGCAAAGCCGAGGGGGCTGGCACAGATACGCAGTATTTT. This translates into CASSKAEGAGTDTQYF.

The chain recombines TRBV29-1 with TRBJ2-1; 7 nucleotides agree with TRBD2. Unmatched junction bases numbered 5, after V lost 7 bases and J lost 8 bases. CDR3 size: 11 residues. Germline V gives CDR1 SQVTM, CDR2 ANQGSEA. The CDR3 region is CSAGRGDEQFF. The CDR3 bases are TGCAGCGCAGGCCGGGGGGATGAGCAGTTCTTC.

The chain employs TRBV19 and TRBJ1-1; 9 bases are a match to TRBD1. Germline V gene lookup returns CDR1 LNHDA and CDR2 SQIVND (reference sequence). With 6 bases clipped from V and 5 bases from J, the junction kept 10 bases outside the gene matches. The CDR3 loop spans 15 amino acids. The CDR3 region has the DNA TGTGCCAGTAGATACCGGGACAGGGATCCGACTGAAGCTTTCTTT. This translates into CASRYRDRDPTEAFF.

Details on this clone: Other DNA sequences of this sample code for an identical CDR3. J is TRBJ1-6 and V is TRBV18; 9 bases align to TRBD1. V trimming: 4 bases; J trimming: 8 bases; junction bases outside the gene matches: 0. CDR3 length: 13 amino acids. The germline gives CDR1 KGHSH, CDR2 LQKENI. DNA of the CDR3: TGTGCCAGCTCACGGACAGGGGATTCACCCCTCCACTTT. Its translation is CASSRTGDSPLHF.

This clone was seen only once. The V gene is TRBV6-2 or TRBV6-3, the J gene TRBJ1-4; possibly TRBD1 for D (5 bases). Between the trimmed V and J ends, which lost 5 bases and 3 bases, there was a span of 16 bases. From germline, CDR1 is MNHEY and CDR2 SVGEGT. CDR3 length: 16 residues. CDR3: CASSDAIGGPNEKLFF. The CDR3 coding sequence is TGTGCCAGCAGTGATGCGATCGGGGGACCTAATGAAAAACTGTTTTTT.

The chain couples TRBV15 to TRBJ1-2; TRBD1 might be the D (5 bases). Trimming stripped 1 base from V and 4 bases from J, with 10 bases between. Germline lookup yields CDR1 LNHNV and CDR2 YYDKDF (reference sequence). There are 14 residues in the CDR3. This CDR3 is CATSRVGAPYGYTF. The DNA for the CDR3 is TGTGCCACCAGCAGAGTAGGGGCTCCCTATGGCTACACCTTC. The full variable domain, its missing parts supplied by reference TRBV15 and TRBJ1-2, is DAMVIQNPRYQVTQFGKPVTLSCSQTLNHNVMYWYQQKSSQAPKLLFHYYDKDFNNEADTPDNFQSRRPNTSFCFLDIRSPGLGDTAMYLCATSRVGAPYGYTFGSGTRLTVV.

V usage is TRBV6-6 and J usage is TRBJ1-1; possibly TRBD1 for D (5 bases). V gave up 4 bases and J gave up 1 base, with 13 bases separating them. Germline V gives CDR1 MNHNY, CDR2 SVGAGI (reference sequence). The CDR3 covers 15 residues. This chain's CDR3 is CASSFASGQNTEAFF. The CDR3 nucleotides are TGTGCCAGCAGTTTCGCTTCTGGACAGAACACTGAAGCTTTCTTT.

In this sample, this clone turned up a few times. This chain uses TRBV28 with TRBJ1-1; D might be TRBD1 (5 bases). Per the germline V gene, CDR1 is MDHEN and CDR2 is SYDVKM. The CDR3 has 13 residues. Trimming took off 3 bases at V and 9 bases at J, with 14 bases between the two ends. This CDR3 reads CASSLNEWGKAFF. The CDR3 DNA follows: TGTGCCAGCAGTTTGAACGAATGGGGCAAAGCTTTCTTT.

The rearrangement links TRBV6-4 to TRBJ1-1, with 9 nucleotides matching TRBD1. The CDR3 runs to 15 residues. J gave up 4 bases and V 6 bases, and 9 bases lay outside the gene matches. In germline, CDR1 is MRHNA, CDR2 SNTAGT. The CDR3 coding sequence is TGTGCCAGCAGAACGACAGGGGGGGAAGGCACTGAAGCTTTCTTT. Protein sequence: CASRTTGGEGTEAFF.

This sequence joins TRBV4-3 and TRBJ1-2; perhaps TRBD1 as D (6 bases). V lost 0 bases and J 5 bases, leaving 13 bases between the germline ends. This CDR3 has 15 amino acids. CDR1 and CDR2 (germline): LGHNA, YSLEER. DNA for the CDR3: TGCGCCAGCAGCCAAGATTGGACAGCTGTGTATGGCTACACCTTC. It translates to CASSQDWTAVYGYTF.

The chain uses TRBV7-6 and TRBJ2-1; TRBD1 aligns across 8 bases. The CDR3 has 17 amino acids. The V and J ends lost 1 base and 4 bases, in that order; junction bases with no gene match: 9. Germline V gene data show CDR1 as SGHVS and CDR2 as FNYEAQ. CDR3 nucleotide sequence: TGTGCCAGCAGCTTAGGGCAGGGGGCACTCCGATACAATGAGCAGTTCTTC. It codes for CASSLGQGALRYNEQFF.